This TCR beta chain is from a study of cytomegalovirus exposure and HLA in healthy donors. The PCR contained 60 Vbeta and 13 Jbeta primers. Sequenced by immunoSEQ multiplex PCR; TCRdb stores in-frame clones only, minus some. The table has more than 150,000 clones, roughly 87% seen once. On this clone: The antigen is undetermined.

Regarding the study as a whole: When analyzed later, a missense DCLRE1C variant was found to be linked to TCR beta V- and J-gene trimming.

The sequence was obtained from a man aged 35 to 55 in good health and CMV-seronegative. Sample: PBMCs.

The CDR3 sequence is CASRSSIGQHYEQYF. CDR3 coding DNA: TGTGCCAGCAGATCCAGTATCGGACAGCACTACGAGCAGTACTTC. The gene calls are TRBV7-9 and TRBJ2-7; tentative D call: TRBD1 (6 bases). Trimming stripped 6 bases from V and 3 bases from J, with 18 bases between. The CDR3 has 15 residues. Per germline, CDR1 SEHNR and CDR2 FQNEAQ (reference sequence).